The rows below give T cell receptor beta chains drawn from one sample of a study of technical replicates of blood from a few donors. TCRdb's copy holds only in-frame clones and misses some; the assay was immunoSEQ multiplex PCR. The sample contains tens of thousands of clones, about 87% of which appear only once. Material: PBMCs. All receptors come from a human donor in good health. Some clones in this sample may be carry-over from other donors' samples. Each CDR3 is given with its conserved first and last residue. A D gene is named only where the DNA matches it firmly. The size entry is marked missing in some rows and otherwise reads once, few, many or a size class.

CDR3nt: TGTGCCAGCAGTGAATCGTGGGGGACTGGGTCCTACGAGCAGTACTTC
CDR3aa: CASSESWGTGSYEQYF
len: 16
v_gene: TRBV6-1
j_gene: TRBJ2-7
d_gene: .
abundance: .

CDR3nt: TGCGCCAGCAGCGAATCGGGACAGAACACCGGGGAGCTGTTTTTT
CDR3aa: CASSESGQNTGELFF
len: 15
v_gene: TRBV4-1
j_gene: TRBJ2-2
d_gene: .
abundance: once

CDR3nt: TGTGCCAGCAGCTTAGCGGGGGCAGGGAGCAATCAGCCCCAGCATTTT
CDR3aa: CASSLAGAGSNQPQHF
len: 16
v_gene: TRBV7-2
j_gene: TRBJ1-5
d_gene: .
abundance: .

CDR3nt: TGCGCCAGCAGCACTGGGACTTTTAATGAGCAGTTCTTC
CDR3aa: CASSTGTFNEQFF
len: 13
v_gene: TRBV5-1
j_gene: TRBJ2-1
d_gene: .
abundance: .

CDR3nt: TGTGCCAGCAGTTTAGGTTTGCGGGGGGGTTACAATGAGCAGTTCTTC
CDR3aa: CASSLGLRGGYNEQFF
len: 16
v_gene: TRBV28
j_gene: TRBJ2-1
d_gene: TRBD2
abundance: once

CDR3nt: TGCGCCAGCAGCTTGGTGGGCAGACCCTTATCCTATGGCTACACCTTC
CDR3aa: CASSLVGRPLSYGYTF
len: 16
v_gene: TRBV5-1
j_gene: TRBJ1-2
d_gene: .
abundance: once

CDR3nt: TGCGCCAGCAGCCAAGATCTCGGAACCGGGTACGAGCAGTACTTC
CDR3aa: CASSQDLGTGYEQYF
len: 15
v_gene: TRBV4-3
j_gene: TRBJ2-7
d_gene: .
abundance: .

CDR3nt: TGTGCCAGCAGTGACACAAGCGGTGGACAGGATACGCAGTATTTT
CDR3aa: CASSDTSGGQDTQYF
len: 15
v_gene: TRBV6-4
j_gene: TRBJ2-3
d_gene: .
abundance: .

CDR3nt: TGTGCCAGCAGTGAACTGCGTTCTAGCACAGATACGCAGTATTTT
CDR3aa: CASSELRSSTDTQYF
len: 15
v_gene: TRBV2
j_gene: TRBJ2-3
d_gene: .
abundance: .

CDR3nt: TGTGCCAGCAGCCCCACTAGCGGAAAGACCTACGAGCAGTACTTC
CDR3aa: CASSPTSGKTYEQYF
len: 15
v_gene: TRBV9
j_gene: TRBJ2-7
d_gene: TRBD2
abundance: .

CDR3nt: TGTGCCAGCAGTGAACGGACAGGGCACTACGAGCAGTACTTC
CDR3aa: CASSERTGHYEQYF
len: 14
v_gene: TRBV6-1
j_gene: TRBJ2-7
d_gene: TRBD1
abundance: .

CDR3nt: TGCGCCAGCAGCCAAGAGAGGGGCACAGATACGCAGTATTTT
CDR3aa: CASSQERGTDTQYF
len: 14
v_gene: TRBV4-3
j_gene: TRBJ2-3
d_gene: .
abundance: .

CDR3nt: TGCAGCGTTCGAGTCCGGGAGCAGTACTTC
CDR3aa: CSVRVREQYF
len: 10
v_gene: TRBV29-1
j_gene: TRBJ2-7
d_gene: .
abundance: .

CDR3nt: TGTGCCAGCCATAACGACAAGCCCATCGACAATGAGCAGTTCTTC
CDR3aa: CASHNDKPIDNEQFF
len: 15
v_gene: TRBV6-1
j_gene: TRBJ2-1
d_gene: .
abundance: once

CDR3nt: TGCGCCAGCAGAAAAGGGACAGCTAGCACAGATACGCAGTATTTT
CDR3aa: CASRKGTASTDTQYF
len: 15
v_gene: TRBV4-3
j_gene: TRBJ2-3
d_gene: TRBD1
abundance: .

CDR3nt: TGTGCCAGCAGCTCGATCCTAGCGGGGGGGAGCACAGATACGCAGTATTTT
CDR3aa: CASSSILAGGSTDTQYF
len: 17
v_gene: TRBV11-1
j_gene: TRBJ2-3
d_gene: TRBD2
abundance: .

CDR3nt: TGCGCCAGCAGCTTCGGGGACAGGGTATTACCCTACGAGCAGTACTTC
CDR3aa: CASSFGDRVLPYEQYF
len: 16
v_gene: TRBV5-1
j_gene: TRBJ2-7
d_gene: TRBD1
abundance: .

CDR3nt: TGTGCCAGCAGCTCAAGCCAGGGCCTACAGACCCAGTACTTC
CDR3aa: CASSSSQGLQTQYF
len: 14
v_gene: TRBV11-2
j_gene: TRBJ2-5
d_gene: .
abundance: .

CDR3nt: TGTGCCAGCAGCGTAGGGACTAGCGTTAGCTCCTACAATGAGCAGTTCTTC
CDR3aa: CASSVGTSVSSYNEQFF
len: 17
v_gene: TRBV9
j_gene: TRBJ2-1
d_gene: TRBD2
abundance: .

CDR3nt: TGTGCCAGCAGCTCTAGCGGCCAAGAGACCCAGTACTTC
CDR3aa: CASSSSGQETQYF
len: 13
v_gene: TRBV13
j_gene: TRBJ2-5
d_gene: TRBD2
abundance: .

CDR3nt: TGCAGCGGGGGACTAGCGGCCTACAATGAGCAGTTCTTC
CDR3aa: CSGGLAAYNEQFF
len: 13
v_gene: TRBV29-1
j_gene: TRBJ2-1
d_gene: TRBD2
abundance: .

CDR3nt: TGTGCCAGCAGTGATAGCGGGCCGGAATCCTACGAGCAGTACTTC
CDR3aa: CASSDSGPESYEQYF
len: 15
v_gene: TRBV6-4
j_gene: TRBJ2-7
d_gene: TRBD2
abundance: once

CDR3nt: TGCGCCAGCAGCCGCTTTGCGGGAGAAGAGGACGAGCAGTACTTC
CDR3aa: CASSRFAGEEDEQYF
len: 15
v_gene: TRBV4-3
j_gene: TRBJ2-7
d_gene: TRBD2
abundance: .